These T cell receptor beta chains were read from a single sample in a study of response to subunit inactivated influenza vaccine. TCRdb itself ran the RT-PCR reads through MiXCR, one entry per CDR3 protein. The sample has under 850,000 distinct CDR3 sequences, roughly 20% seen once. Here the sequenced sample was PBMCs from blood, taken around 5 days after vaccination. These receptors originate from a man aged 45-65 years who received an inactivated influenza vaccine. CDR3s include the opening cysteine and the closing phenylalanine or tryptophan. Fields, in order: V gene, clone size, J gene, D gene, CDR3 DNA, CDR3 protein. The D gene is left open where the match is weak. Only some rows state a clone size, as once, few, many or a class for expanded clones.

v_gene: TRBV5-1
abundance: few
j_gene: TRBJ2-7
d_gene: NA
CDR3nt: TGCGCCAGCAGCTTGCCCGGGGACCGGGCCGAGCAGTACTTC
CDR3aa: CASSLPGDRAEQYF

v_gene: TRBV6-5
abundance: few
j_gene: TRBJ2-1
d_gene: NA
CDR3nt: TGTGCCAGCAGTTTAGCGGAGAGCTCCTACAATGAGCAGTTCTTC
CDR3aa: CASSLAESSYNEQFF

v_gene: TRBV10-3
abundance: many
j_gene: TRBJ2-7
d_gene: NA
CDR3nt: TGTGCCATCAGTAGGGGAAGGTCCTACGAGCAGTACTTC
CDR3aa: CAISRGRSYEQYF

v_gene: TRBV2
abundance: NA
j_gene: TRBJ2-4
d_gene: TRBD2
CDR3nt: TGTGCCACCTCCGGGACTAGGCAAAACATTCAGTACTTC
CDR3aa: CATSGTRQNIQYF

v_gene: TRBV9
abundance: few
j_gene: TRBJ2-2
d_gene: TRBD2
CDR3nt: TGTGCCAGCAGCTCAGAAGATTGGGGGGGACTAGCGAGGTGGAACACCGGGGAGCTGTTTTTT
CDR3aa: CASSSEDWGGLARWNTGELFF

v_gene: TRBV4-3
abundance: NA
j_gene: TRBJ1-2
d_gene: NA
CDR3nt: TGCGCCAGCAGCCAAGTTCAGGACAGTAACTATGGCTACACCTTC
CDR3aa: CASSQVQDSNYGYTF

v_gene: TRBV7-2
abundance: few
j_gene: TRBJ2-7
d_gene: NA
CDR3nt: TGTGCCAGCAGCCCGGGACCCGGCGTGGGCGAGCAGTACTTC
CDR3aa: CASSPGPGVGEQYF

v_gene: TRBV7-2
abundance: few
j_gene: TRBJ1-6
d_gene: NA
CDR3nt: TGTGCCAGCGGGAAGGACTTCTCCTATAATTCACCCCTCCACTTT
CDR3aa: CASGKDFSYNSPLHF

v_gene: TRBV18
abundance: many
j_gene: TRBJ2-5
d_gene: NA
CDR3nt: TGTGCCAGCTCACCACTAAGGGAGACCCAGTACTTC
CDR3aa: CASSPLRETQYF

v_gene: TRBV12-3/TRBV12-4
abundance: NA
j_gene: TRBJ2-7
d_gene: TRBD1
CDR3nt: TGTGCCAGCAGATACTATTCGGGACAGGGCCCCTCCTACGAGCAGTACTTC
CDR3aa: CASRYYSGQGPSYEQYF

v_gene: TRBV6-5
abundance: NA
j_gene: TRBJ1-5
d_gene: NA
CDR3nt: TGTGCCAGCAGTTACTCGGGGCAAAGCAATCAGCCCCAGCATTTT
CDR3aa: CASSYSGQSNQPQHF

v_gene: TRBV5-1
abundance: NA
j_gene: TRBJ2-7
d_gene: NA
CDR3nt: TGCGCCAGCAGCCTCGGGACAAATGAACTCTACGAGCAGTACTTC
CDR3aa: CASSLGTNELYEQYF

v_gene: TRBV29-1
abundance: few
j_gene: TRBJ2-7
d_gene: NA
CDR3nt: TGCAGCGTGAGTCAGGGTACCTACGAGCAGTACTTC
CDR3aa: CSVSQGTYEQYF

v_gene: TRBV10-3
abundance: few
j_gene: TRBJ1-2
d_gene: NA
CDR3nt: TGTGCCGTCGCCGCGACATCCGCACCGAACTATGGCTACACCTTC
CDR3aa: CAVAATSAPNYGYTF

v_gene: TRBV20-1
abundance: few
j_gene: TRBJ2-3
d_gene: NA
CDR3nt: TGCAGTGCTAGTGAGGCTATCCTGGATACGCAGTATTTT
CDR3aa: CSASEAILDTQYF

v_gene: TRBV5-1
abundance: few
j_gene: TRBJ1-1
d_gene: NA
CDR3nt: TGCGCCAGCAGCTTGAACGCCGGGACTAACACTGAAGCTTTCTTT
CDR3aa: CASSLNAGTNTEAFF

v_gene: TRBV30
abundance: few
j_gene: TRBJ2-7
d_gene: NA
CDR3nt: TGTGCCTGGAGTGTAGGGGGACACATAACCTACGAGCAGTACTTC
CDR3aa: CAWSVGGHITYEQYF

v_gene: TRBV20-1
abundance: NA
j_gene: TRBJ1-1
d_gene: NA
CDR3nt: TGCAGTGCTAGAGAAGATGTTGCAACCAACACTGAAGCTTTCTTT
CDR3aa: CSAREDVATNTEAFF

v_gene: TRBV29-1
abundance: NA
j_gene: TRBJ2-7
d_gene: TRBD1
CDR3nt: TGCAGCGTTCTTGGACAGGGCACGGCCTACGAGCAGTACTTC
CDR3aa: CSVLGQGTAYEQYF

v_gene: TRBV11-2
abundance: NA
j_gene: TRBJ2-1
d_gene: TRBD2
CDR3nt: TGTGCCAGCAGCTACCGATTAGCGGGGGGCCTTGATGAGCAGTTCTTC
CDR3aa: CASSYRLAGGLDEQFF

v_gene: TRBV11-1
abundance: few
j_gene: TRBJ2-1
d_gene: TRBD2
CDR3nt: TGTGCCAGCAGCTTATTGGGAAGTGGGCTAGCGGGAGGGAATGAGCAGTTCTTC
CDR3aa: CASSLLGSGLAGGNEQFF

v_gene: TRBV12-3/TRBV12-4
abundance: few
j_gene: TRBJ1-5
d_gene: NA
CDR3nt: TGTGCCAGCAGTTCTCTGGGGGGGCGGTACAGGCAGCCCCAGCATTTT
CDR3aa: CASSSLGGRYRQPQHF

v_gene: TRBV7-3
abundance: NA
j_gene: TRBJ2-1
d_gene: TRBD2
CDR3nt: TGTGCCAGCAGCCCCTATCGGACTAGTTCTTACAATGAGCAGTTCTTC
CDR3aa: CASSPYRTSSYNEQFF

v_gene: TRBV7-8
abundance: NA
j_gene: TRBJ2-1
d_gene: TRBD2
CDR3nt: TGTGCCAGCAGCGCACAACGCCGCGCGGGGGGCTACAATGAGCAGTTCTTC
CDR3aa: CASSAQRRAGGYNEQFF

v_gene: TRBV29-1
abundance: NA
j_gene: TRBJ1-1
d_gene: TRBD1
CDR3nt: TGCAGCGGGGACAGGGGGCCCAACACTGAAGCTTTCTTT
CDR3aa: CSGDRGPNTEAFF

v_gene: TRBV20-1
abundance: NA
j_gene: TRBJ1-1
d_gene: NA
CDR3nt: TGCAGTGCAGAGACGTCCGAGGCGGCTTTCTTT
CDR3aa: CSAETSEAAFF

v_gene: TRBV6-2/TRBV6-3
abundance: NA
j_gene: TRBJ2-1
d_gene: NA
CDR3nt: TGTGCCAGCAGTTATCCCAATAATGAGCAGTTCTTC
CDR3aa: CASSYPNNEQFF

v_gene: TRBV5-1
abundance: many
j_gene: TRBJ2-3
d_gene: NA
CDR3nt: TGCGCCAGCAGCCCCTGGGGGGAAAGGGATACGCAGTATTTT
CDR3aa: CASSPWGERDTQYF

v_gene: TRBV7-6
abundance: few
j_gene: TRBJ1-3
d_gene: NA
CDR3nt: TGTGCCAGCAGCTTAGGGACGCTTTCTGGAAACACCATATATTTT
CDR3aa: CASSLGTLSGNTIYF

v_gene: TRBV12-5
abundance: NA
j_gene: TRBJ2-1
d_gene: NA
CDR3nt: TGTGCTAGTGGTTTGGAGACAGGATCCTACAATGAGCAGTTCTTC
CDR3aa: CASGLETGSYNEQFF

v_gene: TRBV11-2
abundance: few
j_gene: TRBJ2-4
d_gene: TRBD2
CDR3nt: TGTGCCAGCAGCTGGATCGGACTAGGGCGATTTGCCAAAAACATTCAGCACTTC
CDR3aa: CASSWIGLGRFAKNIQHF

v_gene: TRBV12-3/TRBV12-4
abundance: NA
j_gene: TRBJ2-1
d_gene: NA
CDR3nt: TGTGCCAGCAGTTTTATGGTAGCCGTGGGGAATGAGCAGTTCTTC
CDR3aa: CASSFMVAVGNEQFF

v_gene: TRBV9
abundance: few
j_gene: TRBJ2-2
d_gene: TRBD2
CDR3nt: TGTGCCAGCAGCGAGCCTCAGACTAGCCCTCAGACCGGGGAGCTGTTTTTT
CDR3aa: CASSEPQTSPQTGELFF

v_gene: TRBV4-2
abundance: many
j_gene: TRBJ2-1
d_gene: NA
CDR3nt: TGTGCCAGCAGCCTTCCGGGCCCCTACAATGAGCAGTTCTTC
CDR3aa: CASSLPGPYNEQFF

v_gene: TRBV12-3/TRBV12-4
abundance: few
j_gene: TRBJ2-3
d_gene: NA
CDR3nt: TGTGCCAGCAGACCGAGGACCGCAGTAACAGATACGCAGTATTTT
CDR3aa: CASRPRTAVTDTQYF

v_gene: TRBV12-3/TRBV12-4
abundance: many
j_gene: TRBJ2-5
d_gene: TRBD2
CDR3nt: TGTGCCAGCAGTAAGCGGGAGGGCCGAGAGACCCAGTACTTC
CDR3aa: CASSKREGRETQYF

v_gene: TRBV5-1
abundance: NA
j_gene: TRBJ2-7
d_gene: NA
CDR3nt: TGCGCCAGCAGTAATACAGTATCCGAGCAGTACTTC
CDR3aa: CASSNTVSEQYF

v_gene: TRBV5-1
abundance: few
j_gene: TRBJ1-2
d_gene: NA
CDR3nt: TGCGCCAGCAGCGCCCGGGACGGGCCCGGCTATGGCTACACCTTC
CDR3aa: CASSARDGPGYGYTF

v_gene: TRBV20-1
abundance: NA
j_gene: TRBJ2-7
d_gene: TRBD2
CDR3nt: TGCAGTGCCAGAGGGACTAGCGTCTACGAGCAGTACTTC
CDR3aa: CSARGTSVYEQYF

v_gene: TRBV10-3
abundance: NA
j_gene: TRBJ1-1
d_gene: NA
CDR3nt: TGTGCCATCAGTGAGTCCCATAAGCAGGCTGAAGCTTTCTTT
CDR3aa: CAISESHKQAEAFF

v_gene: TRBV20-1
abundance: few
j_gene: TRBJ2-3
d_gene: TRBD2
CDR3nt: TGCAGTGCTAGAGATACACTAGCGGGAGTCACAGATACGCAGTATTTT
CDR3aa: CSARDTLAGVTDTQYF

v_gene: TRBV7-9
abundance: NA
j_gene: TRBJ2-1
d_gene: TRBD1
CDR3nt: TGTGCCAGCAGCTCGAACTTCCGGGACAGCTACAATCAGTTCTTC
CDR3aa: CASSSNFRDSYNQFF

v_gene: TRBV20-1
abundance: few
j_gene: TRBJ2-7
d_gene: NA
CDR3nt: TGCAGTGCTGGTGGACTGGAAATCTCCTACGAGCAGTACTTC
CDR3aa: CSAGGLEISYEQYF

v_gene: TRBV4-2
abundance: few
j_gene: TRBJ2-1
d_gene: NA
CDR3nt: TGTGCCAGCAGCCAAGATCCAAGGGTGGCTAGTGAGCAGTTCTTC
CDR3aa: CASSQDPRVASEQFF

v_gene: TRBV10-3
abundance: many
j_gene: TRBJ2-5
d_gene: TRBD1
CDR3nt: TGTGCCATCAGTGAGTCCCGGGACAGGGGGCGGCGGACCCAGTACTTC
CDR3aa: CAISESRDRGRRTQYF

v_gene: TRBV7-2
abundance: few
j_gene: TRBJ1-2
d_gene: NA
CDR3nt: TGTGCCAGCAGCTTAGGGCGAGAGAATGGCTACACCTTC
CDR3aa: CASSLGRENGYTF

v_gene: TRBV5-1
abundance: NA
j_gene: TRBJ1-6
d_gene: NA
CDR3nt: TGCGCCAGCAGCTTTGAAGCAGCAAATTCACCCCTCCACTTT
CDR3aa: CASSFEAANSPLHF

v_gene: TRBV6-2/TRBV6-3
abundance: NA
j_gene: TRBJ2-7
d_gene: TRBD2
CDR3nt: TGTGCCAGCAGCCCCGAGCGGGAGGGCCCCTACGAGCAGTACTTC
CDR3aa: CASSPEREGPYEQYF

v_gene: TRBV7-2
abundance: few
j_gene: TRBJ2-5
d_gene: TRBD2
CDR3nt: TGTGCCAGCAGCTTAGGTCTAGCGGGAAGAGAGACCCAGTACTTC
CDR3aa: CASSLGLAGRETQYF

v_gene: TRBV6-1
abundance: NA
j_gene: TRBJ2-1
d_gene: NA
CDR3nt: TGTGCCAGCCACGCGGGACCGCGTCACGGCTACAATGAGCAGTTCTTC
CDR3aa: CASHAGPRHGYNEQFF

v_gene: TRBV28
abundance: NA
j_gene: TRBJ1-4
d_gene: TRBD1
CDR3nt: TGTGCCAGCAGGCCCGAGACAGGGGGAAATGATAAACTGTTTTTT
CDR3aa: CASRPETGGNDKLFF